The present TCR beta chain was sequenced within a study of cytomegalovirus exposure and HLA in healthy donors. With 6 bases clipped from V and 2 bases from J, the junction kept 7 bases outside the gene matches. This CDR3 is 14 amino acids long. Per germline, CDR1 SEHNR and CDR2 FQNEAQ (reference sequence). The PCR had 60 Vbeta and 13 Jbeta primers. The data were produced by immunoSEQ multiplex PCR, yet TCRdb's version contains in-frame clones alone and is incomplete. The table includes 150,000 to 200,000 clones, 70% to 85% detected once. Overall study findings and caveats: TCR beta V- and J-gene trimming was later associated with a missense DCLRE1C variant.

On this clone: The antigen is undetermined.

Specimen: PBMCs. This TCR derives from a man between 35 and 55 years old in good health and CMV-seropositive. This chain links TRBV7-9 with TRBJ2-7, with 7 bases identical to TRBD1. This chain's CDR3 is CASRGTGDTYEQYF. CDR3 nucleotide sequence: TGTGCCAGCAGAGGAACAGGGGACACCTACGAGCAGTACTTC.